The TCR beta chain described here comes from a study of breast tumors, draining lymph nodes, adjacent tissues. Each CDR3 protein gets one entry after TCRdb re-called the multiplex PCR reads with MiXCR. The profile covers some 150,000 distinct CDR3 sequences, with about 34% appearing a single time and roughly 3.8% taken by the ten largest. As regards this clonotype: The antigen remains undetermined.

The lymph nodes were axillary draining lymph nodes from breast cancer patients. Notes on the study in general: Data fit most tumor T cells coming from lymph node, expanding in tumor. That most tumor T cells come from lymph nodes remained unproven. Tumor repertoires ranked between lymph nodes and nontumor tissue in diversity, with V and J gene preferences.

Sequenced sample: axillary lymph node tissue. The TCR was taken from a female donor with breast cancer. Some clones in this sample may be carry-over from other donors' samples.

The DNA for the CDR3 is TGTGCCAGTAGTATAGGGGGGACAGGGGAGGGCATTCAGTACTTC. It encodes CASSIGGTGEGIQYF. This chain uses TRBV19 with TRBJ2-4; 10 nucleotides line up with TRBD1. The CDR3 contains 15 residues. Germline-derived CDR1 and CDR2 are LNHDA and SQIVND (reference sequence). Germline trimming cut 1 base from V and 9 bases from J; bases unmatched to any gene: 6.